One sample yielded the 19 T cell receptor beta chains listed below, sequenced in a study of early T cells in non-severe SARS-CoV-2 infection. MiXCR was run by TCRdb on the 5' RACE reads, yielding one entry per CDR3 protein. Here the sample spans fewer than 50,000 distinct CDR3 sequences, roughly 4% being singletons. The sequenced sample consisted of whole blood. These receptors were collected from an adult who was a healthcare worker with PCR-confirmed SARS-CoV-2 infection or an uninfected control (not recorded which).

This clonotype was detected ten times or more. The chain recombines TRBV25-1 with TRBJ1-1; D gene ambiguous. Trimming pared 6 bases from V and 4 bases from J, leaving 12 bases between. Per the germline V gene, CDR1 is MGHDK and CDR2 is SYGVNS. This CDR3 is 13 amino acids long. The CDR3 DNA reads as TGTGCCAGCAGCCCCGGGTATGGCACTGAAGCTTTCTTT. Translated, it gives CASSPGYGTEAFF.

This clonotype was seen at least ten times. V usage is TRBV29-1 and J usage is TRBJ1-1, with D hard to call. There are 11 residues in the CDR3. The ends were cut back, 5 bases at V and 4 bases at J, with 8 bases in the middle. Germline CDR1 reads SQVTM; CDR2 reads ANQGSEA. CDR3 protein: CSVHWGTEAFF. The CDR3 DNA reads TGCAGCGTTCACTGGGGCACTGAAGCTTTCTTT. The whole variable domain, filled in from reference TRBV29-1 and TRBJ1-1, reads SAVISQKPSRDICQRGTSLTIQCQVDSQVTMMFWYRQQPGQSLTLIATANQGSEATYESGFVIDKFPISRPNLTFSTLTVSNMSPEDSSIYLCSVHWGTEAFFGQGTRLTVV.

This clonotype was found many times. The gene calls are TRBV25-1 and TRBJ1-6; D uncertain. Germline V lookup: CDR1 MGHDK, CDR2 SYGVNS. The length of the CDR3 is 15 residues. Trimming pared 4 bases from V and 6 bases from J, leaving 13 bases between. The CDR3 here is CASSGLPGSNSPLHF. The CDR3 DNA sequence: TGTGCCAGCAGTGGCCTACCAGGCAGTAATTCACCCCTCCACTTT.

The chain links TRBV5-1 to TRBJ1-2, with 9 bases lining up with TRBD1. The CDR3 has 15 amino acids. Germline loops: CDR1 SGHRS, CDR2 YFSETQ. The J segment lost 5 bases and the V segment lost 2 bases, leaving 7 bases of the junction unmatched. The CDR3 is CASSFQGQGKYGYTF. The CDR3 coding sequence is TGCGCCAGCAGCTTTCAAGGACAGGGGAAATATGGCTACACCTTC.

In this sample, this clonotype turned up many times. The rearrangement joins TRBV7-6 to TRBJ2-2; no clear D. This CDR3 is 13 amino acids long. Germline V gene data show CDR1 as SGHVS and CDR2 as FNYEAQ. V gave up 5 bases and J gave up 5 bases, with 9 bases separating them. The CDR3 bases are TGTGCCAGCAGCCCAGAGGCGACCGGGGAGCTGTTTTTT. It is translated as CASSPEATGELFF.

This clonotype has a count of ten or more. V usage is TRBV2 and J usage is TRBJ1-2; D possibly corresponds to TRBD1 (5 bases). In germline, CDR1 is SNHLY, CDR2 FYNNEI. Trimming pared 6 bases from V and 4 bases from J, leaving 15 bases between. The CDR3 has 14 residues. The CDR3 loop is CASSGDGATYGYTF. The CDR3 nucleotides read TGTGCCAGCAGCGGGGACGGAGCTACCTATGGCTACACCTTC.

This clonotype appeared many times. This sequence joins TRBV7-9 and TRBJ2-5, with TRBD2 matching 9 bases. CDR1 SEHNR and CDR2 FQNEAQ come from the germline V gene (reference sequence). The CDR3 has 16 amino acids. V lost 4 bases, J lost 3 bases, and 9 bases stayed unmatched. CDR3 DNA: TGTGCCAGCAGCTGGAGCCTAGCGGGGCGCGAAGAGACCCAGTACTTC. Translation gives CASSWSLAGREETQYF.

The chain carries TRBV20-1 and TRBJ2-1; 9 bases line up with TRBD1. The V gene's germline CDR1 is DFQATT and CDR2 SNEGSKA (reference sequence). The CDR3 covers 17 residues. Trimming removed 4 bases from V and 1 base from J; junction bases left unmatched: 11. The CDR3 DNA reads as TGCAGTGCTAAGGGACAGGGTATTGGTAGGTCCTACAATGAGCAGTTCTTC. Its translation: CSAKGQGIGRSYNEQFF.

This clonotype was recorded at least ten times. The chain joins TRBV20-1 to TRBJ2-5, with a tentative D call TRBD1 (6 bases). CDR3 size: 14 residues. V dropped 6 bases and J dropped 0 bases, with 14 bases sitting between them. Germline-derived CDR1 and CDR2 are DFQATT and SNEGSKA (reference sequence). The CDR3 reads CSAEVWTDQETQYF. The CDR3 DNA follows: TGCAGTGCCGAGGTATGGACAGACCAAGAGACCCAGTACTTC.

Many counts were recorded for this clonotype. The chain is built from TRBV12-5 and TRBJ2-1, with 8 bases matching TRBD1. CDR3 length: 14 amino acids. The germline V gene encodes CDR1 LGHNT and CDR2 FRNRAP. J was trimmed by 7 bases and V by 5 bases; bases with no gene match: 7. The CDR3 reads CASGTGTGRNEQFF. DNA for the CDR3: TGTGCTAGTGGTACCGGGACAGGTAGGAATGAGCAGTTCTTC.

This clonotype was recorded many times. The chain uses TRBV7-2 and TRBJ2-7; 9 positions match TRBD2. Looked up from germline, CDR1 is SGHTA and CDR2 is FQGNSA. The length of the CDR3 is 16 residues. The V and J ends lost 2 bases and 2 bases, in that order; junction bases with no gene match: 7. In DNA form, the CDR3 reads TGTGCCAGCAGCTTATTAGGTGGCGGGGGGGCCTACGAGCAGTACTTC. Translated, it gives CASSLLGGGGAYEQYF.

This clonotype was counted many times. The rearrangement joins TRBV28 to TRBJ2-1, with 7 bases identical to TRBD2. The germline V gene has CDR1 MDHEN and CDR2 SYDVKM. CDR3 length: 15 amino acids. V lost 7 bases and J lost 7; bases outside the gene matches: 13. The chain's CDR3 is CASNQMWREMNEQFF. DNA for the CDR3: TGTGCCAGCAACCAGATGTGGCGGGAGATGAATGAGCAGTTCTTC. Full variable domain (remainder filled in from reference TRBV28 and TRBJ2-1): DVKVTQSSRYLVKRTGEKVFLECVQDMDHENMFWYRQDPGLGLRLIYFSYDVKMKEKGDIPEGYSVSREKKERFSLILESASTNQTSMYLCASNQMWREMNEQFFGPGTRLTVL.

This clonotype was counted ten times or more. This chain connects TRBV20-1 to TRBJ2-7; D may be TRBD2 (6 bases). V lost 4 bases to trimming and J lost 7 bases, with 17 bases between them. The length of the CDR3 is 13 residues. CDR1 is DFQATT, CDR2 SNEGSKA, per germline (reference sequence). The CDR3 sequence: CSATTLSSEEQYF. DNA of the CDR3: TGCAGTGCTACGACTCTCTCTAGCGAAGAGCAGTACTTC.

This clonotype has at least ten counts. DNA for the CDR3: TGTGCCAGCAGCTTAGGCCCGAGGGGGGAGACCCAGTACTTC. Residues: CASSLGPRGETQYF. This chain uses TRBV7-2 with TRBJ2-5, with a weak D call TRBD1 (6 bases). The CDR3 is 14 amino acids. CDR1 is SGHTA, CDR2 FQGNSA, per germline. V lost 1 base, J lost 5 bases, and 11 bases lay in between.

This clonotype was counted many times. This chain joins TRBV6-5 and TRBJ2-2; D not certain. CDR3 length: 13 residues. In germline, CDR1 is MNHEY, CDR2 SVGAGI. V lost 9 bases and J lost 6, with 14 bases in between. In DNA form, the CDR3 reads TGTGCCAGAGCCCGCAGGATCCCCGGGGAGCTGTTTTTT. This gives the protein CARARRIPGELFF.

Many counts were recorded for this clonotype. The V call is TRBV13, the J call TRBJ2-7, with a weak D call TRBD2 (5 bases). Germline V gene sequence: CDR1 PRHDT, CDR2 FYEKMQ (reference sequence). V shed 2 bases and J shed 7 bases, with 6 bases lying between them. This CDR3 has 11 amino acids. CDR3 coding DNA: TGTGCCAGCAGCTTAACGGGGGAGCAGTACTTC. As protein: CASSLTGEQYF.

This clonotype was seen repeatedly, ten times or more. The J gene is TRBJ1-1, the V gene TRBV27; a possible D gene is TRBD1 (6 bases). Germline V gene lookup returns CDR1 MNHEY and CDR2 SMNVEV (reference sequence). CDR3 length equals 14 residues. Trimming left V 5 bases short and J 1 base short, with 11 bases between. The CDR3 loop is CASSPGDKNTEAFF. The CDR3 DNA reads as TGTGCCAGCAGTCCCGGGGACAAGAACACTGAAGCTTTCTTT.

This clonotype was seen many times. This chain joins TRBV18 and TRBJ1-5; D might be TRBD1 (5 bases). Trimming pared 5 bases from V and 7 bases from J, leaving 27 bases between. The CDR3 loop spans 18 amino acids. Germline CDR1 is KGHSH and CDR2 is LQKENI. In DNA form, the CDR3 reads TGTGCCAGCTCATACATACAAGGGGCAGGTTACGGAATACAGCCCCAGCATTTT. Translating it yields CASSYIQGAGYGIQPQHF. The variable domain in full, with the rest retrieved from reference TRBV18 and TRBJ1-5, is NAGVMQNPRHLVRRRGQEARLRCSPMKGHSHVYWYRQLPEEGLKFMVYLQKENIIDESGMPKERFSAEFPKEGPSILRIQQVVRGDSAAYFCASSYIQGAGYGIQPQHFGDGTRLSIL.

The sample holds many counts of this clonotype. The J gene is TRBJ2-5, the V gene TRBV11-2; D perhaps matches TRBD1 (5 bases). Germline V gene sequence: CDR1 SGHAT, CDR2 FQNNGV. V was cut by 3 bases and J by 1 base, with 15 bases left in between. The CDR3 extends over 16 amino acids. CDR3 nucleotide sequence: TGTGCCAGCAGCTTTTGGAAGGAAGGGGCCCAAGAGACCCAGTACTTC. It yields the protein CASSFWKEGAQETQYF.